The source of this T cell receptor beta chain is a study of PD-1 blockade in mismatch repair-deficient tumors. CDR1 SGHVS and CDR2 FQNEAQ come from the germline V gene. With 5 bases clipped from V and 3 bases from J, the junction kept 4 bases outside the gene matches. The CDR3 is made up of 15 amino acids. TCRdb's copy holds only in-frame clones and misses some; the assay was immunoSEQ multiplex PCR. This table has 15,000 to 20,000 clones, 75% to 90% appearing once. Mismatch repair deficiency was confirmed in all patients, by PCR or immunohistochemistry. Remarks on this clone: What it recognizes is unknown.

Findings and caveats of the study: Tumor-resident clones, often undetectable pretreatment in blood, expanded then contracted after pembrolizumab.

The chain combines TRBV7-8 with TRBJ1-6; 7 bases align to TRBD1. The material sequenced was PBMCs, taken roughly 24 weeks after starting pembrolizumab. The sequence came from an adult with mismatch repair-deficient cancer. DNA of the CDR3: TGTGCCAGCAGCCAGGGGGAGATCTATAATTCACCCCTCCACTTT. Translating gives CASSQGEIYNSPLHF.